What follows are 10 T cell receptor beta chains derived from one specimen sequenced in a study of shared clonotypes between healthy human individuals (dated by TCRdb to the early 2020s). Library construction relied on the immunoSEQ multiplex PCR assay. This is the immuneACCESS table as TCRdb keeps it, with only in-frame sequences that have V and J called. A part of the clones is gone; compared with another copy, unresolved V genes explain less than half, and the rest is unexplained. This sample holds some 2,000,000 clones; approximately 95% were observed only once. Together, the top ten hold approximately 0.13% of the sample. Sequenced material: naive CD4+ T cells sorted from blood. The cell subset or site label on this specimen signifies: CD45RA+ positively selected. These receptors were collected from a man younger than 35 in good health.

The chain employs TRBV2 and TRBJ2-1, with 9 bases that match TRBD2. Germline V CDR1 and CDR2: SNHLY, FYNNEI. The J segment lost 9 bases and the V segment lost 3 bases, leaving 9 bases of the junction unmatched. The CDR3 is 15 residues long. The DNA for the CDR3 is TGTGCCAGCAGTGACAGCGGGGGGTTAATGGGTGAGCAGTTCTTC. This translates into CASSDSGGLMGEQFF.

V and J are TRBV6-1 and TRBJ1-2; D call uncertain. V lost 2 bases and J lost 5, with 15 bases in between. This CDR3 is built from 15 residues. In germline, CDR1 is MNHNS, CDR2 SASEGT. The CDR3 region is CASSESNYGPYGYTF. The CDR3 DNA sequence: TGTGCCAGCAGTGAATCGAACTATGGGCCATATGGCTACACCTTC.

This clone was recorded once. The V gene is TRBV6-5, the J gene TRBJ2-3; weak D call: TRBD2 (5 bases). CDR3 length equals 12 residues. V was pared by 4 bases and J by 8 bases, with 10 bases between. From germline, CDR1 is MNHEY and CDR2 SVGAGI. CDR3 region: CASSSVEGTQYF. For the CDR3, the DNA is TGTGCCAGCAGTTCGGTTGAGGGTACGCAGTATTTT.

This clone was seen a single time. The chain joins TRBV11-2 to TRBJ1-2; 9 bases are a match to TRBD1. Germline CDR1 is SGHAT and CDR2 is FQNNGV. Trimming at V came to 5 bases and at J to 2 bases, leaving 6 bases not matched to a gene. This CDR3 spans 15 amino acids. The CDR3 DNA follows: TGTGCCAGCAGCCCCGGGACAGGGCTAAACTATGGCTACACCTTC. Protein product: CASSPGTGLNYGYTF.

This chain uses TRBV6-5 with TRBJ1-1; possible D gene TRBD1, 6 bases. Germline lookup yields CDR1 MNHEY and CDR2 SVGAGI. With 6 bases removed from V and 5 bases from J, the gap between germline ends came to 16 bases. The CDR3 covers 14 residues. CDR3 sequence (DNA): TGTGCCAGCAGAAACAGGGAGGTCGTGACTGAAGCTTTCTTT. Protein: CASRNREVVTEAFF.

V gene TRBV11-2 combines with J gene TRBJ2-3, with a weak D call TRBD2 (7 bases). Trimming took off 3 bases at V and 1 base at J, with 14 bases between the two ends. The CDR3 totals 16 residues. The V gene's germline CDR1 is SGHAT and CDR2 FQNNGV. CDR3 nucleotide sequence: TGTGCCAGCAGCTTTACGGGGGGCCGAGGCACAGATACGCAGTATTTT. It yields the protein CASSFTGGRGTDTQYF.

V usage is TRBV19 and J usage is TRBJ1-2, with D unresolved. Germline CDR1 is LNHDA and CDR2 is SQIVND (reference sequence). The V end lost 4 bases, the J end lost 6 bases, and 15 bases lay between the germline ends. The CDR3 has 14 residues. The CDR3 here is CASSKTVRGDGYTF. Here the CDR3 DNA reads TGTGCCAGTAGTAAAACAGTTCGCGGTGATGGCTACACCTTC.

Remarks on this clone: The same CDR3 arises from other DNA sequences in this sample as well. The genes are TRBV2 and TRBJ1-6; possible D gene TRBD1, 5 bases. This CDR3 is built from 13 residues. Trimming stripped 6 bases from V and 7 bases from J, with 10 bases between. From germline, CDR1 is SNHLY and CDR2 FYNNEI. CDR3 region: CASSGTVNSPLHF. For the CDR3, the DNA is TGTGCCAGCAGCGGGACGGTCAATTCACCCCTCCACTTT.

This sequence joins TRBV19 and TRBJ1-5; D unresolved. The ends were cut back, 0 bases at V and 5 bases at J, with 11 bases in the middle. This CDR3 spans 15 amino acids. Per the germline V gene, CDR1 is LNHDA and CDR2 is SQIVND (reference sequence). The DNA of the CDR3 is TGTGCCAGTAGTATAGAGAGCCTGAGGGATCAGCCCCAGCATTTT. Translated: CASSIESLRDQPQHF.

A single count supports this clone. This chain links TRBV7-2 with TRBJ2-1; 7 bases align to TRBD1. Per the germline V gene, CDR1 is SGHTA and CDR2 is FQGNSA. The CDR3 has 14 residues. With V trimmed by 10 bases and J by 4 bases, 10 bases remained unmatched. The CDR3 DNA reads TGTGCCACCCGCCCCGGACAGGTATACAATGAGCAGTTCTTC. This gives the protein CATRPGQVYNEQFF.